The present T cell receptor beta chain was sequenced within a study of siplizumab effects on memory and regulatory T cells. Measured with immunoSEQ multiplex PCR; TCRdb has only the in-frame clones, and not every one. The sample has about 40,000 clones; more than 70% are singletons. The junction had 13 bases not matched to a gene; V was cut back by 5 bases and J by 7 bases. The CDR3 runs to 16 residues. The germline V gene encodes CDR1 SGHTA and CDR2 FQGTGA. This TCR came from a human donor in good health. The chain links TRBV7-3 to TRBJ2-1, with 8 nucleotides matching TRBD1. Sequences were obtained from naive CD4+ T cells sorted from blood. CDR3 DNA: TGTGCCAGCAGCCAAAGAGACAGGGGATTAGTTAATGAGCAGTTCTTC. Amino acid sequence: CASSQRDRGLVNEQFF.